This T cell receptor (beta chain) is drawn from a study of shared clonotypes between healthy human individuals. The method was immunoSEQ multiplex PCR; TCRdb's version includes in-frame clones alone and lacks a portion of them. This repertoire shows about 680,000 clones, roughly 94% found once; its top ten account for 20% to 25%. Only CD45RO-negative cells positively selected for CCR7 counted as naive CD8 cells, so terminally differentiated effector memory CD45RA+ cells were excluded. The sequence derives from a man aged 25 to 45 in good health. Sequencing used naive CD8+ T cells sorted from blood.

CDR3: CASSLLTASTDTQYF. The CDR3 nucleotides are TGTGCCAGCAGCTTACTGACAGCTAGCACAGATACGCAGTATTTT. The chain combines TRBV7-9 with TRBJ2-3; D might be TRBD1 (5 bases). The germline V gene encodes CDR1 SEHNR and CDR2 FQNEAQ (reference sequence). The V end was cut by 2 bases, the J end by 0 bases, with 9 bases between. The CDR3 is 15 amino acids.